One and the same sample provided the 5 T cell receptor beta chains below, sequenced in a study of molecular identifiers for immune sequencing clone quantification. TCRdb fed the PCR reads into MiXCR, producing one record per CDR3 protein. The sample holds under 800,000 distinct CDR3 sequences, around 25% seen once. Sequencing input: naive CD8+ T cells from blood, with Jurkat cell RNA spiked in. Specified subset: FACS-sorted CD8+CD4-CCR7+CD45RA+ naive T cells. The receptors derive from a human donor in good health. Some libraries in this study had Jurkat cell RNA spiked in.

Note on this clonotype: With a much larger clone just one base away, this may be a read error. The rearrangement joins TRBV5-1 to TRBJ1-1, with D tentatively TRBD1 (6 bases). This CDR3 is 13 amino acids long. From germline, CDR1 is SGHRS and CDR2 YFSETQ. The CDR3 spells CASSLGANREALF. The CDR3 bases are TGCGCCAGCAGCTTGGGGGCAAACAGGGAAGCTCTCTTT.

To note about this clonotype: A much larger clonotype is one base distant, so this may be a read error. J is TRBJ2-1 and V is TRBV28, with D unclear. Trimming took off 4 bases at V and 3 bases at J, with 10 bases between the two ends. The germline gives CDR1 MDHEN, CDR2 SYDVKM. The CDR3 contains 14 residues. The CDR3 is CASSSRLGYNEQFF. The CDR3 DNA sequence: TGTGCCAGCAGTTCCCGCCTGGGCTACAATGAGCAGTTCTTC.

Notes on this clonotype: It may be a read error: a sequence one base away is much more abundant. The CDR3 loop is CSVEIGISDGYTF. The CDR3 nucleotides read TGCAGCGTTGAAATCGGGATTTCTGATGGCTACACCTTC. The chain carries TRBV29-1 and TRBJ1-2; D gene ambiguous. Germline loops: CDR1 SQVTM, CDR2 ANQGSEA. CDR3 length equals 13 residues. Trimming removed 2 bases at V and 6 bases at J, with 13 bases between.

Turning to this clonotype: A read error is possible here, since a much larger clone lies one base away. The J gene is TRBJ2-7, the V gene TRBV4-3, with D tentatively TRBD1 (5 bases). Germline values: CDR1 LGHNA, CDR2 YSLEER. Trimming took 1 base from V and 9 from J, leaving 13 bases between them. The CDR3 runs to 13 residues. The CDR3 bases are TGCGCCAGCAGCCAAGGTCCAGGGCTCGCGCAGTACTTC. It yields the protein CASSQGPGLAQYF.

CDR3 DNA: TGCGCCAGCAGCCAAGATCCGGGGCGCGGGGCGTACCCAGACATTCAGTACTTC. This codes for CASSQDPGRGAYPDIQYF. The rearrangement uses TRBV4-3 and TRBJ2-4; perhaps TRBD2 as D (6 bases). Germline CDR1 and CDR2: LGHNA and YSLEER. V lost 0 bases to trimming and J lost 8 bases, with 23 bases between them. This CDR3 contains 18 residues.